This entry describes one TCR beta chain. The target antigen is unknown. These data belong to a study of a mutant IDH1 vaccine in newly diagnosed glioma. Study-level background: Earlier care involved radiotherapy, temozolomide, or both, and the majority received both.

Regarding the study as a whole: Most patients, 90% to 95%, showed vaccine-induced immune responses.

Sequencing was performed with immunoSEQ multiplex PCR; in TCRdb, only in-frame clones are kept and a portion is missing. The sample records around 59,000 clones, more than 85% being singletons. Sample time point: baseline, week 1 (first vaccination visit). Treatment of the sample: pre-vaccination baseline after standard-of-care therapy. Per the germline V gene, CDR1 is SGHRS and CDR2 is YFSETQ. There are 13 residues in the CDR3. V dropped 4 bases and J dropped 2; count of bases not matched to a gene: 2. V usage is TRBV5-1 and J usage is TRBJ1-2; 7 bases are a match to TRBD1. The sequencing here drew on PBMCs, taken from a glioma patient treated with radiotherapy, temozolomide or both. This TCR came from a man aged 45 to 65 with glioma. The CDR3 DNA follows: TGCGCCAGCAGCCCGGACAGGAACTATGGCTACACCTTC. Translation: CASSPDRNYGYTF.